Listed below are T cell receptor beta chains from one sample, sequenced in a study of vaccination and CD4 T cells after COVID-19. No antigen is known for these receptors. TCRdb analysed the PCR reads with MiXCR anew, one entry per CDR3 protein. The table shows about 10,000 distinct CDR3 sequences, with over 30% occurring only once. The source material was CD4+ T cells from blood, cultured in vitro, sampled after SARS-CoV-2 vaccination. All receptors derive from a human donor who had recovered from COVID-19. Each CDR3 is given with its conserved first and last residue. D genes are given only for firm matches. Part of the rows lack a size; the others show once, few, many or a class for expanded clones.

v_gene	d_gene	abundance	j_gene	CDR3aa	CDR3nt
TRBV6-1	TRBD1	few	TRBJ1-5	CASSRTGGSQYQPQHF	TGTGCCAGCAGTCGGACAGGGGGCAGTCAGTATCAGCCCCAGCATTTT
TRBV12-3/TRBV12-4	TRBD2	medium-sized	TRBJ2-7	CASSLNGGSLLEQYF	TGTGCCAGCAGTTTAAACGGCGGGAGCCTCCTCGAGCAGTACTTC
TRBV27	.	.	TRBJ2-1	CASSPPPSGNEQFF	TGTGCCAGCAGTCCTCCCCCATCAGGCAATGAGCAGTTCTTC
TRBV12-3/TRBV12-4	TRBD1	.	TRBJ1-1	CASSPNRGTEAFF	TGTGCCAGCAGCCCTAACAGGGGGACTGAAGCTTTCTTT
TRBV7-8	.	few	TRBJ2-7	CASISSFQSYEQYF	TGTGCCAGCATCTCCAGCTTCCAATCCTACGAGCAGTACTTC
TRBV20-1	TRBD2	medium-sized	TRBJ2-5	CSARSGVQETQYF	TGCAGTGCTAGGAGCGGGGTTCAAGAGACCCAGTACTTC
TRBV7-2	.	.	TRBJ1-2	CASSSPPGVYGYTF	TGTGCCAGCAGCTCCCCTCCAGGTGTCTATGGCTACACCTTC
TRBV11-2	TRBD1	.	TRBJ2-7	CASSLAGQGSVREQYF	TGTGCCAGCAGCTTGGCAGGACAGGGGTCGGTTCGCGAGCAGTACTTC
TRBV28	TRBD2	.	TRBJ2-7	CASRLPLASGSAAYEQYF	TGTGCCAGCAGACTTCCCCTTGCTAGCGGGAGTGCGGCGTACGAGCAGTACTTC
TRBV6-2/TRBV6-3	.	.	TRBJ1-2	CASSYSDSGYGYTF	TGTGCCAGCAGTTATTCAGACAGTGGGTATGGCTACACCTTC
TRBV28	.	.	TRBJ1-5	CASSPVGNGNQPQHF	TGTGCCAGCAGCCCGGTTGGTAATGGCAATCAGCCCCAGCATTTT
TRBV7-3	.	few	TRBJ2-5	CASSLNRQETQYF	TGTGCCAGCAGCTTGAATAGACAAGAGACCCAGTACTTC
TRBV19	.	.	TRBJ2-5	CASKGTEGVETQYF	TGTGCTAGTAAAGGGACGGAGGGGGTTGAGACCCAGTACTTC
TRBV2	.	few	TRBJ2-7	CASSYTADEQYF	TGTGCCAGCAGTTACACAGCGGACGAGCAGTACTTC
TRBV20-1	TRBD2	.	TRBJ2-1	CSARGIYASGRAGEQFF	TGCAGTGCTAGAGGGATCTACGCTAGCGGCCGAGCAGGGGAGCAGTTCTTC
TRBV10-3	TRBD1	.	TRBJ1-5	CAIRSDRDSNQPQHF	TGTGCCATCAGGTCGGACAGGGATAGCAATCAGCCCCAGCATTTT
TRBV28	.	.	TRBJ1-5	CASSLIGSALFQPQHF	TGTGCCAGCAGTTTAATTGGGTCAGCATTATTTCAGCCCCAGCATTTT
TRBV14	.	.	TRBJ1-2	CASSHSTTGFGGYTF	TGTGCCAGCAGCCACTCCACGACAGGCTTCGGGGGCTACACCTTC
TRBV7-6	.	.	TRBJ2-7	CASSLQDTYEQYF	TGTGCCAGCAGCCTCCAGGACACGTACGAGCAGTACTTC
TRBV20-1	TRBD2	few	TRBJ2-7	CSATGTSGSSGYEQYF	TGCAGTGCTACCGGGACTAGCGGGAGTAGTGGCTACGAGCAGTACTTC
TRBV6-1	TRBD2	.	TRBJ2-3	CAARRLAATDTQYF	TGTGCCGCAAGGAGACTAGCGGCCACAGATACGCAGTATTTT
TRBV20-1	.	few	TRBJ2-5	CSAPGRGSGETQYF	TGCAGTGCCCCAGGGAGGGGGAGTGGAGAGACCCAGTACTTC
TRBV11-2	TRBD1	once	TRBJ2-7	CASSPMDRGIPYEQYF	TGTGCCAGCAGCCCGATGGACAGGGGGATTCCCTACGAGCAGTACTTC
TRBV6-5	.	.	TRBJ2-7	CASSLHVGTLSYEQYF	TGTGCCAGCAGTTTGCACGTCGGGACTCTTTCCTACGAGCAGTACTTC
TRBV6-1	TRBD2	.	TRBJ2-7	CASTLSGRAYEQYF	TGTGCCAGCACCCTTAGCGGGAGGGCCTACGAGCAGTACTTC
TRBV28	TRBD1	.	TRBJ2-7	CASSAATGGTYEQYF	TGTGCCAGCAGTGCCGCGACAGGGGGCACCTACGAGCAGTACTTC
TRBV20-1	TRBD2	medium-sized	TRBJ2-5	CSAREGSGRGETQYF	TGCAGTGCTAGAGAGGGTAGCGGGAGAGGAGAGACCCAGTACTTC
TRBV6-1	TRBD1	few	TRBJ1-1	CASRPGGSETEAFF	TGTGCCAGCAGGCCAGGGGGCTCAGAGACTGAAGCTTTCTTT
TRBV28	.	few	TRBJ1-2	CASSLKGSYGYTF	TGTGCCAGCAGTTTGAAGGGCAGCTATGGCTACACCTTC
TRBV5-4	.	.	TRBJ2-1	CASSLAPGDEQFF	TGTGCCAGCAGCTTGGCACCGGGCGATGAGCAGTTCTTC
TRBV5-4	.	.	TRBJ1-1	CASSLFGTEAFF	TGTGCCAGCAGCTTATTTGGGACTGAAGCTTTCTTT
TRBV19	TRBD1	few	TRBJ1-2	CASSQQGRHGYTF	TGTGCCAGTAGTCAACAGGGGCGGCATGGCTACACCTTC
TRBV6-2/TRBV6-3	.	few	TRBJ2-7	CASKLRDGFLDEQYF	TGTGCCAGCAAACTACGGGACGGCTTCTTGGACGAGCAGTACTTC
TRBV7-2	.	few	TRBJ1-5	CASSSGGGGLGNQPQHF	TGTGCCAGCAGCTCCGGCGGGGGGGGTTTGGGCAATCAGCCCCAGCATTTT
TRBV25-1	TRBD2	large	TRBJ2-5	CASSDVLAGGETQYF	TGTGCCAGCAGTGACGTACTAGCGGGAGGAGAGACCCAGTACTTC
TRBV20-1	TRBD1	.	TRBJ1-1	CSARLGQTPLNTEAFF	TGCAGTGCTAGACTGGGACAGACCCCATTGAACACTGAAGCTTTCTTT
TRBV7-3	TRBD2	.	TRBJ2-1	CASSLKVLAGANEQFF	TGTGCCAGCAGCTTAAAGGTATTAGCGGGCGCAAATGAGCAGTTCTTC
TRBV5-4	TRBD2	.	TRBJ2-3	CASSLGLAGVRTDTQYF	TGTGCCAGCAGCCTGGGACTAGCGGGAGTTCGGACAGATACGCAGTATTTT
TRBV7-2	.	.	TRBJ2-2	CASSLPGELFF	TGTGCCAGCAGCCTCCCCGGGGAGCTGTTTTTT
TRBV27	TRBD1	.	TRBJ1-1	CASRRDRAVTEAFF	TGTGCCAGCAGGCGGGACAGAGCGGTCACTGAAGCTTTCTTT
TRBV29-1	.	once	TRBJ1-2	CSVDKGNYGYTF	TGCAGCGTTGATAAGGGGAACTATGGCTACACCTTC
TRBV10-1	TRBD1	few	TRBJ1-1	CASSAQGYTEAFF	TGCGCCAGCAGCGCACAGGGGTACACTGAAGCTTTCTTT
TRBV11-3	.	.	TRBJ2-3	CASSLETGSDTQYF	TGTGCCAGCAGCTTAGAAACAGGGTCAGATACGCAGTATTTT
TRBV7-9	TRBD2	.	TRBJ2-7	CASSPGLADSYEQYF	TGTGCCAGCAGCCCCGGACTAGCCGACTCCTACGAGCAGTACTTC
TRBV7-2	.	.	TRBJ1-2	CASSLDGRSLSGNYGYTF	TGTGCCAGCAGCTTAGATGGCCGGAGCCTCTCGGGTAACTATGGCTACACCTTC
TRBV6-5	TRBD2	.	TRBJ2-1	CASSYSRTSGSRPYNEQFF	TGTGCCAGCAGTTACTCCCGGACTAGCGGGAGCCGGCCCTACAATGAGCAGTTCTTC
TRBV20-1	TRBD2	.	TRBJ2-1	CSARATDRLAGGPRGNEQFF	TGCAGTGCTAGAGCTACCGACCGACTAGCGGGAGGGCCCCGGGGCAATGAGCAGTTCTTC
TRBV20-1	TRBD1	.	TRBJ1-6	CSATGGRRGRGENSPLHF	TGCAGTGCTACAGGAGGGAGGAGGGGGCGCGGGGAGAATTCACCCCTCCACTTT
TRBV10-1	TRBD2	.	TRBJ2-1	CASSDKSWTSGSTNEQFF	TGCGCCAGCAGTGATAAAAGCTGGACTAGCGGGAGTACCAATGAGCAGTTCTTC